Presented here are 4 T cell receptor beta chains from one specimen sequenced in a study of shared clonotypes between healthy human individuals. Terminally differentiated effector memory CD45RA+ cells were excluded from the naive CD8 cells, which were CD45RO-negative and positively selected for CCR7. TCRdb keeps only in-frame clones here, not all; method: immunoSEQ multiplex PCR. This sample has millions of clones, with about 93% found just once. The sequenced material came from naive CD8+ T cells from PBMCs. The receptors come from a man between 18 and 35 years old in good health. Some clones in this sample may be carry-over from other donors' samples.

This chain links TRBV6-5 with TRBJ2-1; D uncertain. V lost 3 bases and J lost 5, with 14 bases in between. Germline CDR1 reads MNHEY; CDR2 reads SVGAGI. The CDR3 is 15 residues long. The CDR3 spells CASSYIGRIDNEQFF. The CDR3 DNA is TGTGCCAGCAGTTATATCGGGCGGATCGACAATGAGCAGTTCTTC.

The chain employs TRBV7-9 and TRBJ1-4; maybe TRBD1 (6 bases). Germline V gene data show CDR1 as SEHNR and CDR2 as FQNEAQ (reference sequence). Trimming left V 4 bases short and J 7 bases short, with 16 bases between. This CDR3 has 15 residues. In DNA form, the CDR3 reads TGTGCCAGCAGCTCCCGGGACACCGATACTGAAAAACTGTTTTTT. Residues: CASSSRDTDTEKLFF.

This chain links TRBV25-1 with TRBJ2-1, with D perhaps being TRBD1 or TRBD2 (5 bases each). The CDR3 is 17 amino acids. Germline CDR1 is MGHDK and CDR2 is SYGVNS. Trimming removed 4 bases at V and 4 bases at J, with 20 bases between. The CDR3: CASSGVSRGVLYNEQFF. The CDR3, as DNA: TGTGCCAGCAGTGGCGTTTCAAGGGGAGTTTTGTACAATGAGCAGTTCTTC.

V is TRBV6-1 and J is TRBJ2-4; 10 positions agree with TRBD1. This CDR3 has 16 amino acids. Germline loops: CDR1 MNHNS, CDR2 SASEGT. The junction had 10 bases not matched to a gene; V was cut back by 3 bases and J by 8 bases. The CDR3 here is CASSEGQGRVRHIQYF. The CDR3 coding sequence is TGTGCCAGCAGTGAGGGACAGGGGCGGGTGAGGCACATTCAGTACTTC.